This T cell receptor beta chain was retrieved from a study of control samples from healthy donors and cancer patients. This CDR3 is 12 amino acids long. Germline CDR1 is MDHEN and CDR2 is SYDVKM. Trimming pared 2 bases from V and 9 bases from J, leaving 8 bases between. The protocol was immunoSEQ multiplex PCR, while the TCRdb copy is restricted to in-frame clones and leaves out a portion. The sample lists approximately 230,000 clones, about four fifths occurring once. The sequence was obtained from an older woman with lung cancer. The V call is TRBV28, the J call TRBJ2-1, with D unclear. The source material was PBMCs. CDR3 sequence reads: CASSLRVSEQFF. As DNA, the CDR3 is TGTGCCAGCAGTTTAAGAGTAAGTGAGCAGTTCTTC.